These 27 T cell receptor beta chains share one sample of origin, sequenced in a study of tumor-infiltrating lymphocytes in primary liver carcinoma. Unsorted bulk tissue of about 20-31 mg yielded co-extracted RNA and DNA. With roughly 500 ng total RNA as template and a constant-region primer, TCR beta cDNA was made. Libraries for TCR beta were built through three nested multiplex PCR rounds, which together made up a slightly modified ARM-PCR procedure. Use of TRBV1-TRBV30 forward primers with a C-beta reverse primer characterized the first two PCR rounds, which lasted 10 cycles each. TCRdb recomputed calls from the multiplex PCR reads with MiXCR, one row per CDR3 protein. The profile covers around 120,000 distinct CDR3 sequences, with around 70% appearing a single time and roughly 7.3% taken by the ten largest. Sequencing was done on a sample of tumor-adjacent normal liver tissue. The receptors come from a woman aged 55-69 years with primary liver carcinoma and hepatitis B virus infection.

Concerning this clonotype: This CDR3 fails to terminate in the conserved phenylalanine or tryptophan, so it likely reflects a read error. This sequence joins TRBV12-3 or TRBV12-4 and TRBJ2-7; D remains ambiguous. This CDR3 has 11 amino acids. V lost 6 bases and J 6 bases, leaving 9 bases between the germline ends. The CDR3 DNA is TGTGCCAGCAGCCCCGAGCTCGAGCAGTACCTC. Translating it yields CASSPELEQYL.

This clonotype was observed at least ten times. This chain connects TRBV5-1 to TRBJ2-7, with D maybe TRBD1 (6 bases). The V end lost 5 bases, the J end lost 2 bases, and 11 bases lay between the germline ends. This CDR3 has 13 amino acids. Germline-derived CDR1 and CDR2 are SGHRS and YFSETQ. CDR3 loop: CASRRQETYEQYF. Written as DNA, the CDR3 is TGCGCCAGCAGACGACAGGAGACCTACGAGCAGTACTTC.

On this clonotype: Compared with germline, one end of the junction differs, possibly owing to a read error. The chain combines TRBV11-2 with TRBJ2-3; the match to TRBD2 covers 13 bases. This CDR3 comprises 18 residues. Germline loops: CDR1 SGHAT, CDR2 FQNNGV. CDR3 nucleotides: TGTGCCAGTAGCTTAGGGTCTTTACTAGCGGGAGGGACAGATACGCAGTATTTT. It codes for CASSLGSLLAGGTDTQYF.

A note on this clonotype: An end of the junction does not agree with germline; a read error may underlie this. The V call is TRBV29-1, the J call TRBJ2-5, with 11 bases matching TRBD1. Germline values: CDR1 SQVTM, CDR2 ANQGSEA. This CDR3 region has 13 residues. The CDR3 coding sequence is TGCAGCGTTGGGACAGGGGGCAGTGAGACCGAGTACTTC. Protein product: CSVGTGGSETEYF.

This clonotype is medium-sized (0.01 to 0.1%) in the sample. The V call is TRBV11-2, the J call TRBJ2-3; TRBD1 is a possible D gene (5 bases). Trimming stripped 4 bases from V and 0 bases from J, with 14 bases between. CDR1 and CDR2 (germline): SGHAT, FQNNGV. The CDR3 consists of 16 residues. The CDR3, as DNA: TGTGCCAGCAGCTCCTTTCTGGGGCTTAGCACAGATACGCAGTATTTT. It yields the protein CASSSFLGLSTDTQYF.

The chain couples TRBV28 to TRBJ1-2; D is undetermined. Per the germline V gene, CDR1 is MDHEN and CDR2 is SYDVKM. This CDR3 spans 14 amino acids. Deletions cut 3 bases from V and 9 bases from J, with 17 bases between. The CDR3 spells CASSLMSHLQSYTF. Here the CDR3 DNA reads TGTGCCAGCAGTTTGATGTCCCATCTCCAGAGCTACACCTTC.

As for this clonotype: At one boundary the junction diverges from the germline segment, which might be a read error. The chain recombines TRBV5-1 with TRBJ2-3, with no clear D. Germline V gene sequence: CDR1 SGHRS, CDR2 YFSETQ. The CDR3 runs to 12 residues. The CDR3 sequence: CANSLGTDTQYF. For the CDR3, the DNA is TGCGCCAACAGCTTGGGAACAGATACGCAGTATTTT.

On this clonotype itself: At one end the junction does not follow the germline gene, possibly because of a read error. This rearrangement joins TRBV6-6 to TRBJ1-1; D perhaps matches TRBD1 (5 bases). The CDR3 contains 13 residues. CDR1 is MNHNY, CDR2 SVGAGI, per germline (reference sequence). DNA of the CDR3: TGTGCCAGCACCGGGACTGTGAACACTGAAGCTCTCTTT. Amino acids: CASTGTVNTEALF.

This clonotype occurred once. The junction does not match germline at one end; this may be a read error. The chain combines TRBV11-1 with TRBJ2-6; TRBD1 or TRBD2 may be the D gene (5 bases each). The CDR3 consists of 15 residues. Germline V gives CDR1 SGHAT, CDR2 FQDESV (reference sequence). The CDR3 sequence: CASSPSRAGGNVLTF. The CDR3 DNA is TGTGCCAGCAGCCCTTCGAGGGCTGGGGGCAACGTCCTGACTTTC.

About this clonotype itself: One junction end disagrees with the germline gene, perhaps due to a read error. In nucleotides, the CDR3 is TGTGTCAGCAGTATAGCAGGCTACTACAATGAGCAGTTCTTC. It specifies CVSSIAGYYNEQFF. V and J are TRBV11-2 and TRBJ2-1; D unresolved. CDR1 and CDR2 (germline): SGHAT, FQNNGV. CDR3 length: 14 amino acids.

This clonotype is a singleton in its sample. V is TRBV11-2 and J is TRBJ2-1; the D gene is possibly TRBD2 (6 bases). The CDR3 runs to 17 residues. V lost 0 bases to trimming and J lost 8 bases, with 20 bases between them. The germline CDR1 and CDR2 sequences are SGHAT and FQNNGV. CDR3 amino acids: CASSLDPGSMRRDEQFF. CDR3 DNA sequence: TGTGCCAGCAGCTTAGATCCGGGTAGCATGAGGAGGGATGAGCAGTTCTTC.

This clonotype was detected a few times. The V gene is TRBV28, the J gene TRBJ2-2; D may be TRBD1 or TRBD2 (5 bases each). Germline CDR1 is MDHEN and CDR2 is SYDVKM. The V end was cut by 4 bases, the J end by 0 bases, with 18 bases between. The CDR3 contains 18 residues. As DNA, the CDR3 is TGTGCCAGCAGTTCCCTCCGGGACCGAGAAACGAACACCGGGGAGCTGTTTTTT. It is translated as CASSSLRDRETNTGELFF.

This clonotype appeared many times. The chain carries TRBV6-6 and TRBJ1-4; the D gene is possibly TRBD1 (5 bases). The V end was cut by 6 bases, the J end by 6 bases, with 14 bases between. The germline V gene has CDR1 MNHNY and CDR2 SVGAGI (reference sequence). CDR3 length: 14 residues. The CDR3 DNA reads TGTGCCAGCAGCTCCGGGACCTTGGATGAAAAACTGTTTTTT. Amino acid sequence: CASSSGTLDEKLFF.

Comments on this clonotype: This sequence may be a read error, since a much larger clone differs from it by one base. The rearrangement links TRBV11-3 to TRBJ1-5, with TRBD1 as a possible D gene (5 bases). From germline, CDR1 is SGHNT and CDR2 YENEEA. The CDR3 consists of 15 residues. The CDR3 loop is CASSLDLGVAQSQHF. The CDR3 DNA reads as TGTGCCAGCAGCTTAGATCTGGGGGTGGCTCAGTCCCAGCATTTT. Supplemented by reference TRBV11-3 and TRBJ1-5, the full variable domain reads EAGVVQSPRYKIIEKKQPVAFWCNPISGHNTLYWYLQNLGQGPELLIRYENEEAVDDSQLPKDRFSAERLKGVDSTLKIQPAELGDSAVYLCASSLDLGVAQSQHFGDGTRLSIL.

Comment on this clonotype: One end of the junction does not line up with germline, which may come from a read error. The gene calls are TRBV11-3 and TRBJ2-1, with D unclear. The CDR3 runs to 13 residues. The germline gives CDR1 SGHNT, CDR2 YENEEA. CDR3 DNA: TGTGCCAGCGGCTTAGGGCAGCCTAATGAACACTTCTTC. Its translation: CASGLGQPNEHFF.

This clonotype was seen repeatedly, ten times or more. The chain has TRBV7-9 and TRBJ2-2, with D perhaps TRBD2 (6 bases). The germline V gene encodes CDR1 SEHNR and CDR2 FQNEAQ (reference sequence). V was pared by 2 bases and J by 5 bases, with 9 bases between. The CDR3 is made up of 14 amino acids. The CDR3 is CASSLTGGTGELFF. In DNA, the CDR3 is TGTGCCAGCAGCTTAACTGGAGGGACCGGGGAGCTGTTTTTT. The full variable domain, rest sourced from reference TRBV7-9 and TRBJ2-2, is DTGVSQNPRHKITKRGQNVTFRCDPISEHNRLYWYRQTLGQGPEFLTYFQNEAQLEKSRLLSDRFSAERPKGSFSTLEIQRTEQGDSAMYLCASSLTGGTGELFFGEGSRLTVL.

Note on this clonotype: At one end, the junction sequence differs from germline, possibly due to a read error. The chain has TRBV4-1 and TRBJ2-2, with 7 bases matching TRBD2. Germline V gene data show CDR1 as MGHRA and CDR2 as YSYEKL. The CDR3 consists of 15 residues. The CDR3 here is CASSQPTTPSGELLF. Written as DNA, the CDR3 is TGCGCCAGCAGCCAACCTACCACCCCCAGCGGGGAGCTGCTTTTT.

This clonotype was detected many times. V gene TRBV6-5 combines with J gene TRBJ2-7, with a tentative D call TRBD1 (5 bases). The germline V gene has CDR1 MNHEY and CDR2 SVGAGI. The CDR3 totals 14 residues. The ends were cut back, 9 bases at V and 5 bases at J, with 20 bases in the middle. CDR3 DNA: TGTGCCAGTCAAGGTTCCTTGGGGCACAACGAGCAGTACTTC. Protein sequence: CASQGSLGHNEQYF.

The chain employs TRBV28 and TRBJ2-7; 7 positions agree with TRBD2. CDR1 is MDHEN, CDR2 SYDVKM, per germline. The V gene end was trimmed by 3 bases and the J gene end by 5 bases; junction bases not matched to a gene: 7. The length of the CDR3 is 14 residues. In DNA, the CDR3 is TGTGCCAGCAGTTTGCCCGCGGGGGTAAACGAGCAGTACTTC. It is translated as CASSLPAGVNEQYF.

As concerns this clonotype: Just one base apart from a much larger clone, this may be a read error. CDR3 sequence (DNA): TGCGCCAGCAGCTTTTTTAGCGGGAGGACCGGCGCCGGGGAGCTGTTTTTT. Translating gives CASSFFSGRTGAGELFF. The gene calls are TRBV5-1 and TRBJ2-2, with TRBD2 matching 10 bases. The germline gives CDR1 SGHRS, CDR2 YFSETQ. This CDR3 spans 17 amino acids. The J segment lost 6 bases and the V segment lost 2 bases, leaving 10 bases of the junction unmatched.

Ten or more counts support this clonotype. The genes are TRBV7-8 and TRBJ2-5; TRBD2 aligns across 15 bases. Germline V CDR1 and CDR2: SGHVS, FQNEAQ. The CDR3 loop spans 15 amino acids. The junction had 3 bases not matched to a gene; V was cut back by 6 bases and J by 4 bases. Here the CDR3 reads CASSPGLAGGETQYF. CDR3 coding DNA: TGTGCCAGCAGTCCGGGACTAGCGGGAGGAGAGACCCAGTACTTC.

In this sample, this clonotype turned up a few times. A read error may be the cause here, since a much bigger clone is one base away. The chain carries TRBV14 and TRBJ2-1, with TRBD2 matching over 11 bases. The germline CDR1 and CDR2 sequences are SGHDN and FVKESK. This CDR3 spans 18 amino acids. V trimming: 3 bases; J trimming: 5 bases; junction bases outside the gene matches: 12. The CDR3 spells CASSHSGTSGPSDNEQFF. The CDR3 DNA follows: TGTGCCAGCAGCCACAGCGGGACTAGCGGACCCTCAGACAATGAGCAGTTCTTC.

This clonotype has just one count. The final CDR3 position lacks the conserved phenylalanine or tryptophan, pointing to a likely read error. Because the CDR3's place on the DNA is in doubt, the DNA is left out and the CDR3 is given as listed by TCRdb. The chain joins TRBV11-2 to TRBJ2-7; no DNA check was done on the table's D call, TRBD2. Germline CDR1 and CDR2: SGHAT and FQNNGV. The CDR3 spans 11 residues, counting both ends. CDR3 loop: CVDNSASSLEY.

This clonotype was counted once. Germline is not matched at one junction end, which may reflect a read error. This chain joins TRBV30 and TRBJ1-4; unclear D gene. This CDR3 comprises 14 residues. Germline V gene sequence: CDR1 GTSNPN, CDR2 SVGIG (reference sequence). The CDR3 loop reads CTWSLGGIGEKLFF. CDR3 DNA: TGTACCTGGAGTTTAGGCGGGATCGGTGAAAAACTGTTTTTT.

Note on this clonotype: Given a much more abundant clone one base away, this may be a read error. Given the absence of the conserved phenylalanine or tryptophan at the CDR3 end, a read error is likely. J is TRBJ2-3 and V is TRBV10-3; 9 nucleotides agree with TRBD2. J was trimmed by 4 bases and V by 6 bases; bases with no gene match: 8. Germline values: CDR1 ENHRY, CDR2 SYGVKD. The length of the CDR3 is 15 residues. Written as DNA, the CDR3 is TGTGCCATCAGGGGGGGACTAGCCCCCGCAGATACGCAGTATTCT. This codes for CAIRGGLAPADTQYS.

In regard to this clonotype: Likely a read error: the CDR3 ends without its conserved phenylalanine or tryptophan. The chain recombines TRBV10-3 with TRBJ1-2; D unclear. Germline CDR1 is ENHRY and CDR2 is SYGVKD. The CDR3 extends over 17 amino acids. V gave up 2 bases and J gave up 6 bases, with 22 bases separating them. CDR3 DNA sequence: TGTGCCATCAGTGAGGAGGGAAGCTGGGCTGGCAACAATGGCTACACCTTG. Translated: CAISEEGSWAGNNGYTL.

About this clonotype: This may come from a read error, since a much larger clone is one base off. The chain has TRBV28 and TRBJ1-2, with D uncertain. Germline CDR1 reads MDHEN; CDR2 reads SYDVKM. The V gene lost 7 bases and the J gene lost 4 bases, with 10 bases spanning the gap. The CDR3 is 12 amino acids. CDR3: CASNFLGYGYTF. The CDR3 coding sequence is TGTGCCAGCAATTTTTTGGGCTATGGCTACACCTTC.